Below, one TCR beta chain is given with its context. This sample is part of a study of blood T cell repertoires in COVID-19. Study information: Samples of COVID-19 (acute and convalescent) were obtained from the United States, Italy and Spain.

The germline gives CDR1 SGDLS, CDR2 YYNGEE. The CDR3 totals 15 residues. The ends lost 2 bases at V and 0 bases at J; junction bases unmatched: 3. Study processing details: Estimation of nucleated cell counts was performed using reference gene primer amplification. TCRdb's table, derived via immunoSEQ multiplex PCR, lists solely in-frame clones and lacks some. The V and J calls and clone size were taken over from that table, and D and trimming were inferred from the DNA. In the table there are approximately 100,000 clones, approximately 89% of which are singletons. Sequenced input: peripheral blood. The chain combines TRBV9 with TRBJ2-7, with 9 bases identical to TRBD1. The clonotype comes from a woman at least 80 years old in a cohort sampled during active COVID-19. CDR3 residues: CASSVTGGFSYEQYF. DNA of the CDR3: TGTGCCAGCAGCGTCACAGGGGGCTTCTCCTACGAGCAGTACTTC.